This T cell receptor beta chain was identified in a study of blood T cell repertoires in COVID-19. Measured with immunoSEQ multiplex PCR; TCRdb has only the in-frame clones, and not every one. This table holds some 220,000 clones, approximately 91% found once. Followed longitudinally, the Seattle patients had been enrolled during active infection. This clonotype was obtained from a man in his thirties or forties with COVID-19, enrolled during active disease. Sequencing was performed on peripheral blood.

The CDR3 protein is CASRLADRDHQPQHF. The CDR3, as DNA: TGTGCAAGTCGCTTAGCCGACAGGGATCATCAGCCCCAGCATTTT. V gene TRBV12-2 combines with J gene TRBJ1-5; the D call TRBD1 from the table was never checked on the DNA. TRBV12-2 is a pseudogene locus. CDR3 length: 15 amino acids.